A selection of T cell receptor beta chains follows, all from one sample in a study of blood T cell repertoires in COVID-19. The repertoire was sequenced with immunoSEQ multiplex PCR; TCRdb's copy has only in-frame clones and lacks some. The table shows fewer than 250,000 clones, with approximately 90% occurring only once. The sequencing sample was made of peripheral blood. The source of these receptors is a human donor in a cohort sampled during active COVID-19. CDR3s include the opening cysteine and the closing phenylalanine or tryptophan.

V	J	length	CDR3
TRBV3-1/TRBV3-2	TRBJ1-1	13	CASSQVRSTEAFF
TRBV12-5	TRBJ1-2	14	CASGWGTGNYGYTF
TRBV9	TRBJ2-7	16	CASSVDLGAARGEQYF
TRBV5-1	TRBJ2-2	14	CASSFSSGTGELFF
TRBV7-9	TRBJ2-3	12	CASSGDTDTQYF
TRBV7-2	TRBJ2-2	15	CASSLVTGLTGELFF
TRBV3-1/TRBV3-2	TRBJ2-3	17	CASSRSIAGGRTDTQYF
TRBV29-1	TRBJ2-5	13	CSVRLGQGGTQYF
TRBV5-1	TRBJ2-1	16	CASSSGTSGRYDEQFF
TRBV11-2	TRBJ2-7	15	CASSLGDRLSNEQYF
TRBV29-1	TRBJ1-1	13	CSVATGLNTEAFF
TRBV5-5	TRBJ2-7	15	CASSLGLDRGREQYF
TRBV27	TRBJ2-7	14	CASSLGTGGFEQYF
TRBV6-6	TRBJ1-1	15	CASSYRTGMNTEAFF
TRBV9	TRBJ2-7	12	CASGRTSYEQYF
TRBV18	TRBJ2-1	12	CASSPPAGATFF
TRBV3-1/TRBV3-2	TRBJ2-3	17	CASSPSVAGYSTDTQYF
TRBV2	TRBJ1-1	16	CASSDYTESLQAEAFF
TRBV19	TRBJ2-7	13	CASSSQGDYEQYF
TRBV5-5	TRBJ1-4	16	CASSSGPGSTGEKLFF
TRBV19	TRBJ1-1	16	CASSPRGGDPFTEAFF
TRBV29-1	TRBJ1-6	14	CSVAEGQGNSPLHF
TRBV5-4	TRBJ2-1	14	CASGRRDFNNEQFF
TRBV4-2	TRBJ2-1	14	CASSQAQGENEQFF
TRBV5-4	TRBJ2-5	16	CASSPAGQGDIETQYF
TRBV3-1/TRBV3-2	TRBJ2-7	16	CASSSYNVDRGGEQYF
TRBV9	TRBJ2-5	13	CASSVGRQETQYF
TRBV29-1	TRBJ1-1	13	CSVEGSPFTEAFF
TRBV3-1/TRBV3-2	TRBJ2-1	16	CASRRTTSGGRNEQFF
TRBV7-9	TRBJ2-1	12	CASSYRPGEQFF
TRBV3-1/TRBV3-2	TRBJ2-1	16	CASSHGTSGRSNEQFF
TRBV11-2	TRBJ2-1	16	CASSLDLASGRNEQFF
TRBV27	TRBJ2-7	16	CASSSWSGGWPYEQYF
TRBV7-8	TRBJ2-7	15	CASSLGDWSSYEQYF
TRBV11-2	TRBJ2-3	12	CASSLSSDTQYF
TRBV5-1	TRBJ2-5	14	CASSLGRATETQYF
TRBV10-2	TRBJ1-2	15	CASSESGQGLGGYTF
TRBV6-6	TRBJ1-2	15	CASSYSSAGNYGYTF
TRBV7-2	TRBJ2-7	15	CASSFTASGNYEQYF
TRBV6-2/TRBV6-3	TRBJ2-7	15	CASSSRTLHPYEQYF
TRBV7-2	TRBJ2-7	14	CASSLAAGGVEQYF
TRBV5-6	TRBJ2-5	16	CASGTRRLGMQETQYF
TRBV7-6	TRBJ1-6	13	CASSLEVGAPLHF
TRBV7-7	TRBJ2-2	15	CASSRGGGNTGELFF
TRBV7-2	TRBJ2-1	13	CASSLYIYNEQFF
TRBV28	TRBJ2-7	13	CASSLGQGYEQYF
TRBV7-2	TRBJ2-7	14	CASSYIGTFYEQYF
TRBV20-1	TRBJ1-5	12	CSASSLNQPQHF
TRBV30	TRBJ2-7	16	CAWKPPLAGISYEQYF
TRBV19	TRBJ1-3	14	CATKRGITGNTIYF
TRBV27	TRBJ1-1	16	CASSSSPTLRGTEAFF
TRBV15	TRBJ1-2	17	CATSSGVPGGLNYGYTF
TRBV19	TRBJ2-1	15	CASNPLAGSVGEQFF
TRBV27	TRBJ2-7	12	CASRTGGYEQYF
TRBV6-1	TRBJ2-7	17	CASSEVPRTGGVYEQYF
TRBV6-6	TRBJ2-5	16	CASSYQGQVTGETQYF
TRBV7-2	TRBJ2-7	13	CASSLGPVYEQYF
TRBV27	TRBJ2-5	17	CASSLTPFSGNQETQYF
TRBV12-3/TRBV12-4	TRBJ1-2	13	CASSLDRLYGYTF